Listed below are T cell receptor beta chains from one sample, sequenced in a study of T cell clones after liver transplantation. Profiled with immunoSEQ multiplex PCR; TCRdb holds only in-frame clones, not every one. The sample has about 80,000 clones, around four fifths seen once. This sample comprised CD4+ T cells from blood, obtained around 45 months after liver transplant. The receptor source for this set is a human patient who received a liver transplant. Some of the T cells might come from the graft donor. CDR3s include the opening cysteine and the closing phenylalanine or tryptophan. The D gene is left open where the match is weak. Not every row has a clone size; where given, it reads once, few, many or a size class.

j_call: TRBJ1-3; cdr3_length: 15; v_call: TRBV7-2; d_call: NA; clone_size: NA; cdr3_aa: CASSLDTFSGNTIYF; cdr3_nt: TGTGCCAGCAGCTTAGACACGTTCTCTGGAAACACCATATATTTT
j_call: TRBJ2-5; cdr3_length: 15; v_call: TRBV7-7; d_call: NA; clone_size: NA; cdr3_aa: CASSQVGSVGETQYF; cdr3_nt: TGTGCTAGCAGCCAAGTGGGCTCGGTTGGAGAGACCCAGTACTTC
j_call: TRBJ2-3; cdr3_length: 17; v_call: TRBV7-2; d_call: TRBD2; clone_size: few; cdr3_aa: CASSLGLAGSGPDTQYF; cdr3_nt: TGTGCCAGCAGCTTGGGACTAGCGGGATCGGGTCCAGATACGCAGTATTTT
j_call: TRBJ2-5; cdr3_length: 14; v_call: TRBV28; d_call: TRBD1; clone_size: NA; cdr3_aa: CAILGQGVGETQYF; cdr3_nt: TGTGCCATCCTGGGACAGGGGGTAGGAGAGACCCAGTACTTC
j_call: TRBJ2-1; cdr3_length: 15; v_call: TRBV5-1; d_call: TRBD2; clone_size: NA; cdr3_aa: CASSLEAGGSYEQFF; cdr3_nt: TGCGCCAGCAGCTTGGAAGCGGGAGGGAGCTATGAGCAGTTCTTC
j_call: TRBJ1-1; cdr3_length: 14; v_call: TRBV5-1; d_call: NA; clone_size: once; cdr3_aa: CASSSEGLNTEAFF; cdr3_nt: TGCGCCAGCAGCTCGGAAGGGCTGAACACTGAAGCTTTCTTT
j_call: TRBJ2-3; cdr3_length: 13; v_call: TRBV2; d_call: NA; clone_size: few; cdr3_aa: CASSPNPTDTQYF; cdr3_nt: TGTGCCAGCAGTCCGAATCCCACAGATACGCAGTATTTT
j_call: TRBJ2-1; cdr3_length: 16; v_call: TRBV5-1; d_call: TRBD2; clone_size: few; cdr3_aa: CASNGLAGGPGNEQFF; cdr3_nt: TGCGCCAGCAACGGACTAGCGGGAGGGCCGGGCAATGAGCAGTTCTTC
j_call: TRBJ1-1; cdr3_length: 13; v_call: TRBV19; d_call: NA; clone_size: NA; cdr3_aa: CASSTLRNTEAFF; cdr3_nt: TGTGCCAGTAGTACCTTACGAAACACTGAAGCTTTCTTT
j_call: TRBJ2-2; cdr3_length: 13; v_call: TRBV7-9; d_call: NA; clone_size: NA; cdr3_aa: CASSPAGTGELFF; cdr3_nt: TGTGCCAGCAGTCCCGCCGGCACCGGGGAGCTGTTTTTT
j_call: TRBJ1-1; cdr3_length: 14; v_call: TRBV4-3; d_call: NA; clone_size: NA; cdr3_aa: CASSQEGTYTEAFF; cdr3_nt: TGCGCCAGCAGCCAAGAAGGGACGTACACTGAAGCTTTCTTT
j_call: TRBJ2-2; cdr3_length: 14; v_call: TRBV7-2; d_call: NA; clone_size: NA; cdr3_aa: CASARGGGTGELFF; cdr3_nt: TGTGCCAGCGCCAGGGGGGGTGGCACCGGGGAGCTGTTTTTT
j_call: TRBJ2-1; cdr3_length: 13; v_call: TRBV11-2; d_call: NA; clone_size: NA; cdr3_aa: CASRPARNNEQFF; cdr3_nt: TGTGCCAGCAGGCCGGCCCGAAACAATGAGCAGTTCTTC
j_call: TRBJ2-7; cdr3_length: 16; v_call: TRBV11-2; d_call: TRBD2; clone_size: once; cdr3_aa: CASSPRRAGGGYEQYF; cdr3_nt: TGTGCCAGCAGCCCCCGCAGGGCGGGAGGAGGTTACGAGCAGTACTTC
j_call: TRBJ1-2; cdr3_length: 16; v_call: TRBV7-9; d_call: TRBD1; clone_size: NA; cdr3_aa: CASSLGPTGGGYGYTF; cdr3_nt: TGTGCCAGCAGCTTAGGACCGACAGGGGGAGGCTATGGCTACACCTTC
j_call: TRBJ1-5; cdr3_length: 14; v_call: TRBV2; d_call: NA; clone_size: few; cdr3_aa: CASTGTTSNQPQHF; cdr3_nt: TGTGCCAGCACCGGGACAACTAGCAATCAGCCCCAGCATTTT
j_call: TRBJ2-3; cdr3_length: 17; v_call: TRBV19; d_call: NA; clone_size: NA; cdr3_aa: CASSSEGVAASTDTQYF; cdr3_nt: TGTGCCAGTAGTTCCGAGGGGGTAGCGGCTAGCACAGATACGCAGTATTTT
j_call: TRBJ2-5; cdr3_length: 13; v_call: TRBV11-2; d_call: NA; clone_size: NA; cdr3_aa: CASSFSGVETQYF; cdr3_nt: TGTGCCAGCAGCTTCTCTGGGGTGGAGACCCAGTACTTC
j_call: TRBJ2-5; cdr3_length: 13; v_call: TRBV9; d_call: NA; clone_size: NA; cdr3_aa: CASSGTGLETQYF; cdr3_nt: TGTGCCAGCAGCGGTACAGGGTTGGAGACCCAGTACTTC
j_call: TRBJ1-1; cdr3_length: 18; v_call: TRBV18; d_call: NA; clone_size: NA; cdr3_aa: CASSPVLGQGTLNTEAFF; cdr3_nt: TGTGCCAGCTCACCAGTATTGGGGCAGGGAACACTGAACACTGAAGCTTTCTTT
j_call: TRBJ1-1; cdr3_length: 14; v_call: TRBV28; d_call: NA; clone_size: NA; cdr3_aa: CASNLQDRNTEAFF; cdr3_nt: TGTGCCAGCAATCTACAGGACAGGAACACTGAAGCTTTCTTT
j_call: TRBJ1-1; cdr3_length: 14; v_call: TRBV5-1; d_call: NA; clone_size: NA; cdr3_aa: CASSSWDLNTEAFF; cdr3_nt: TGCGCCAGCAGCTCGTGGGACCTGAACACTGAAGCTTTCTTT
j_call: TRBJ1-5; cdr3_length: 13; v_call: TRBV7-2; d_call: NA; clone_size: few; cdr3_aa: CASSLRAGQPQHF; cdr3_nt: TGTGCCAGCAGCTTAAGGGCGGGCCAGCCCCAGCATTTT
j_call: TRBJ1-1; cdr3_length: 16; v_call: TRBV14; d_call: NA; clone_size: NA; cdr3_aa: CASSQEEGGLFTEAFF; cdr3_nt: TGTGCCAGCAGCCAAGAGGAAGGCGGTCTCTTCACTGAAGCTTTCTTT
j_call: TRBJ1-5; cdr3_length: 16; v_call: TRBV28; d_call: TRBD1; clone_size: NA; cdr3_aa: CASRPGTGVQNQPQHF; cdr3_nt: TGTGCCAGCCGTCCCGGGACAGGGGTTCAGAATCAGCCCCAGCATTTT
j_call: TRBJ1-3; cdr3_length: 17; v_call: TRBV5-6; d_call: NA; clone_size: NA; cdr3_aa: CASSLRYRVYSGNTIYF; cdr3_nt: TGTGCCAGCAGCTTAAGGTACAGGGTATACTCTGGAAACACCATATATTTT
j_call: TRBJ2-7; cdr3_length: 16; v_call: TRBV19; d_call: NA; clone_size: NA; cdr3_aa: CASSITSWGQADEQYF; cdr3_nt: TGTGCCAGTAGTATTACCTCTTGGGGGCAGGCCGACGAGCAGTACTTC
j_call: TRBJ2-6; cdr3_length: 15; v_call: TRBV18; d_call: NA; clone_size: few; cdr3_aa: CASSPELSGANVLTF; cdr3_nt: TGTGCCAGCTCACCTGAGTTGAGTGGGGCCAACGTCCTGACTTTC
j_call: TRBJ2-1; cdr3_length: 17; v_call: TRBV12-5; d_call: NA; clone_size: NA; cdr3_aa: CASAKPALGIVYNEQFF; cdr3_nt: TGTGCTAGCGCCAAACCCGCCCTAGGGATCGTCTACAATGAGCAGTTCTTC
j_call: TRBJ2-7; cdr3_length: 16; v_call: TRBV11-2; d_call: TRBD2; clone_size: NA; cdr3_aa: CASSLVAGGPSYEQYF; cdr3_nt: TGTGCCAGCAGCTTAGTGGCGGGAGGGCCATCCTACGAGCAGTACTTC
j_call: TRBJ2-3; cdr3_length: 14; v_call: TRBV7-8; d_call: NA; clone_size: few; cdr3_aa: CASSLSWDTDTQYF; cdr3_nt: TGTGCCAGCAGCTTATCCTGGGACACAGATACGCAGTATTTT
j_call: TRBJ2-7; cdr3_length: 14; v_call: TRBV28; d_call: NA; clone_size: NA; cdr3_aa: CASSFLDSSYEQYF; cdr3_nt: TGTGCCAGCAGTTTTCTTGACAGCTCCTACGAGCAGTACTTC
j_call: TRBJ2-1; cdr3_length: 15; v_call: TRBV7-2; d_call: NA; clone_size: NA; cdr3_aa: CASSPEGSSYNEQFF; cdr3_nt: TGTGCCAGCAGTCCCGAGGGGAGCTCCTACAATGAGCAGTTCTTC
j_call: TRBJ2-7; cdr3_length: 12; v_call: TRBV5-1; d_call: NA; clone_size: NA; cdr3_aa: CASSLGDYEQYF; cdr3_nt: TGCGCCAGCAGCTTAGGAGATTACGAGCAGTACTTC
j_call: TRBJ2-1; cdr3_length: 13; v_call: TRBV30; d_call: TRBD2; clone_size: NA; cdr3_aa: CAWSLAGYNEQFF; cdr3_nt: TGTGCCTGGAGTCTAGCGGGATACAATGAGCAGTTCTTC
j_call: TRBJ2-7; cdr3_length: 13; v_call: TRBV6-5; d_call: NA; clone_size: NA; cdr3_aa: CASSYQRLYEQYF; cdr3_nt: TGTGCCAGCAGTTATCAACGACTCTACGAGCAGTACTTC
j_call: TRBJ2-3; cdr3_length: 14; v_call: TRBV9; d_call: TRBD2; clone_size: NA; cdr3_aa: CASSVGREGDTQYF; cdr3_nt: TGTGCCAGCAGCGTTGGACGGGAGGGAGATACGCAGTATTTT
j_call: TRBJ2-7; cdr3_length: 14; v_call: TRBV7-6; d_call: NA; clone_size: NA; cdr3_aa: CASSGLSGPHEQYF; cdr3_nt: TGTGCCAGCAGCGGATTATCAGGTCCCCACGAGCAGTACTTC
j_call: TRBJ2-7; cdr3_length: 15; v_call: TRBV6-1; d_call: TRBD1; clone_size: NA; cdr3_aa: CASSERQGGPYEQYF; cdr3_nt: TGTGCCAGCAGTGAACGACAGGGTGGTCCCTACGAGCAGTACTTC
j_call: TRBJ2-5; cdr3_length: 16; v_call: TRBV9; d_call: TRBD2; clone_size: NA; cdr3_aa: CASSPLAGGPGETQYF; cdr3_nt: TGTGCCAGCAGCCCCCTAGCGGGAGGGCCGGGGGAGACCCAGTACTTC
j_call: TRBJ1-5; cdr3_length: 18; v_call: TRBV6-1; d_call: NA; clone_size: NA; cdr3_aa: CASSGPGQTHVFNQPQHF; cdr3_nt: TGTGCCAGCAGTGGCCCGGGACAAACCCATGTATTTAATCAGCCCCAGCATTTT
j_call: TRBJ2-3; cdr3_length: 16; v_call: TRBV6-5; d_call: TRBD1; clone_size: NA; cdr3_aa: CASSYPGTGGEDTQYF; cdr3_nt: TGTGCCAGCAGTTACCCCGGGACAGGGGGCGAGGATACGCAGTATTTT
j_call: TRBJ2-1; cdr3_length: 14; v_call: TRBV10-2; d_call: TRBD2; clone_size: NA; cdr3_aa: CASKERDSYNEQFF; cdr3_nt: TGCGCCAGCAAGGAGCGGGACTCCTACAATGAGCAGTTCTTC
j_call: TRBJ2-1; cdr3_length: 17; v_call: TRBV28; d_call: TRBD2; clone_size: NA; cdr3_aa: CATYKPGTSGRRDEQFF; cdr3_nt: TGTGCCACCTACAAACCGGGGACTAGCGGGAGGAGGGATGAGCAGTTCTTC
j_call: TRBJ1-1; cdr3_length: 14; v_call: TRBV5-1; d_call: NA; clone_size: NA; cdr3_aa: CASSLDPRNTEAFF; cdr3_nt: TGCGCCAGCAGCTTGGATCCCAGAAACACTGAAGCTTTCTTT
j_call: TRBJ2-1; cdr3_length: 15; v_call: TRBV6-5; d_call: NA; clone_size: NA; cdr3_aa: CASSFRDGSYNEQFF; cdr3_nt: TGTGCCAGCAGTTTCCGGGACGGCTCCTACAATGAGCAGTTCTTC
j_call: TRBJ2-7; cdr3_length: 16; v_call: TRBV7-6; d_call: TRBD2; clone_size: NA; cdr3_aa: CASSPGTSGTTYEQYF; cdr3_nt: TGTGCCAGCAGCCCCGGGACTAGCGGGACCACCTACGAGCAGTACTTC
j_call: TRBJ2-3; cdr3_length: 15; v_call: TRBV7-2; d_call: TRBD2; clone_size: NA; cdr3_aa: CASSRDYLSTDTQYF; cdr3_nt: TGTGCCAGCAGCCGGGACTACCTATCGACAGATACGCAGTATTTT
j_call: TRBJ2-1; cdr3_length: 13; v_call: TRBV28; d_call: NA; clone_size: NA; cdr3_aa: CASTSSSYNEQFF; cdr3_nt: TGTGCCAGCACCTCTAGCTCCTACAATGAGCAGTTCTTC
j_call: TRBJ1-4; cdr3_length: 13; v_call: TRBV6-5; d_call: NA; clone_size: NA; cdr3_aa: CASKSGGISKLFF; cdr3_nt: TGTGCCAGCAAGTCGGGTGGTATCTCGAAACTGTTTTTT
j_call: TRBJ1-1; cdr3_length: 13; v_call: TRBV5-1; d_call: TRBD1; clone_size: NA; cdr3_aa: CASSLSGGTEAFF; cdr3_nt: TGCGCCAGCAGCTTGTCAGGGGGCACTGAAGCTTTCTTT
j_call: TRBJ2-3; cdr3_length: 14; v_call: TRBV9; d_call: NA; clone_size: NA; cdr3_aa: CASSVDGSADTQYF; cdr3_nt: TGTGCCAGCAGCGTTGACGGGAGCGCAGATACGCAGTATTTT
j_call: TRBJ2-3; cdr3_length: 14; v_call: TRBV7-9; d_call: TRBD1; clone_size: NA; cdr3_aa: CASTRTGGFDTQYF; cdr3_nt: TGTGCCAGCACCCGGACAGGGGGCTTCGATACGCAGTATTTT
j_call: TRBJ1-1; cdr3_length: 14; v_call: TRBV7-8; d_call: TRBD1; clone_size: NA; cdr3_aa: CASSLRTGGSEAFF; cdr3_nt: TGTGCCAGCAGCTTGCGGACAGGGGGCTCTGAAGCTTTCTTT